This record covers a single T cell receptor (beta chain). J gave up 3 bases and V 1 base, and 6 bases lay outside the gene matches. CDR1 and CDR2 (germline): SGHDT, YYEEEE. The CDR3 is made up of 16 amino acids. Authors' processing steps: By means of reference gene primer amplification, nucleated cell counts were estimated. Sequencing was performed with immunoSEQ multiplex PCR; in TCRdb, only in-frame clones are kept and a portion is missing. Clonal size and the V and J genes are those of that table, whereas D and trimming came from the DNA. The sample consists of about 270,000 clones, approximately 86% of them appearing once. This sample is drawn from a study of blood T cell repertoires in COVID-19. Looking at the study overall: COVID-19 samples from acute and convalescent phases originated in the United States, Italy and Spain. PBMCs, B-cell-depleted T cells, or T cells were the source of the cDNA or gDNA that made up the material.

Sequencing input: peripheral blood. This receptor was taken from a woman aged 55 to 70 who had recovered from COVID-19. The chain carries TRBV5-6 and TRBJ2-1, with 8 bases identical to TRBD2. The CDR3: CASSLKRGIIYNEQFF. As DNA, the CDR3 is TGTGCCAGCAGCTTGAAGCGGGGGATTATCTACAATGAGCAGTTCTTC.